Described below is a single TCR beta chain sequence and its context. Its antigen remains unidentified. The data were taken from a study of T cell repertoires in cytomegalovirus infection. About the study: Peptides in the study included HLA-C-restricted and HLA-B-restricted CMV epitopes. In public TCR beta signatures, there were indications of both CMV infection and matching HLA type.

TCRdb recomputed calls from the reads with MiXCR, one row per CDR3 protein. The sample includes about 220,000 distinct CDR3 sequences, 38% of them seen just once. The CDR3 extends over 15 amino acids. Losses at the gene ends were 5 bases for V and 3 bases for J; bases not matched to a gene: 5. Per the germline V gene, CDR1 is SGHTA and CDR2 is FQGTGA. This sequence originates from a human donor in good health (CMV status not recorded). Some clones in this sample may be carry-over from other donors' samples. J is TRBJ2-3 and V is TRBV7-3; 10 bases align to TRBD1. This material consisted of CD8+ T cells from cultured PBMCs, taken from culture after CMV antigen stimulation. The CDR3 sequence is CASSGTGAQTDTQYF. The CDR3 DNA reads TGTGCCAGCAGCGGGACAGGGGCTCAGACAGATACGCAGTATTTT.